Below are 20 T cell receptor beta chains sequenced from a single sample in a study of shared clonotypes between healthy human individuals. Terminally differentiated effector memory CD45RA+ cells were excluded from the naive CD8 cells, which were CD45RO-negative and positively selected for CCR7. Only in-frame clones appear in the TCRdb table, and some are missing; sequencing was by immunoSEQ multiplex PCR. Of 650,000 to 800,000 clones in the sample, under 95% were seen once. Material: naive CD8+ T cells sorted from blood. All receptors come from a man aged 25-45 years in good health.

This clone was recorded once. The chain links TRBV28 to TRBJ2-3; D possibly corresponds to TRBD2 (5 bases). Germline V lookup: CDR1 MDHEN, CDR2 SYDVKM. The CDR3 runs to 15 residues. Trimming shortened V by 2 bases and J by 7 bases, and 16 bases separated the two germline ends. Written as DNA, the CDR3 is TGTGCCAGCAGTTTAGGGCCCGAGGGCCCAAATACGCAGTATTTT. Amino acid sequence: CASSLGPEGPNTQYF.

The chain uses TRBV27 and TRBJ2-1; 9 positions agree with TRBD1. The CDR3 totals 16 residues. The ends lost 6 bases at V and 4 bases at J; junction bases unmatched: 10. The germline V gene encodes CDR1 MNHEY and CDR2 SMNVEV (reference sequence). CDR3 in DNA: TGTGCCAGCAGCTACACCGGGACAGGGCTTTACAATGAGCAGTTCTTC. Translation gives CASSYTGTGLYNEQFF.

V gene TRBV7-9 combines with J gene TRBJ2-5; perhaps TRBD1 as D (5 bases). This CDR3 has 12 amino acids. Looked up from germline, CDR1 is SEHNR and CDR2 is FQNEAQ (reference sequence). Trimming shortened V by 4 bases and J by 5 bases, and 8 bases separated the two germline ends. CDR3 in amino acids: CASSSGWETQYF. DNA for the CDR3: TGTGCCAGCAGCTCAGGGTGGGAGACCCAGTACTTC.

The rearrangement uses TRBV7-2 and TRBJ2-7; D remains unclear. Trimming left V 3 bases short and J 4 bases short, with 7 bases between. There are 12 residues in the CDR3. The germline gives CDR1 SGHTA, CDR2 FQGNSA. CDR3 nucleotides: TGTGCCAGCAGCTTTCTCTTATACGAGCAGTACTTC. Its protein product is CASSFLLYEQYF.

The chain employs TRBV4-3 and TRBJ2-1; possibly TRBD2 for D (6 bases). This CDR3 has 14 residues. V was clipped by 0 bases and J by 9 bases, with 12 bases between them. Germline-derived CDR1 and CDR2 are LGHNA and YSLEER. The CDR3 DNA follows: TGCGCCAGCAGCCAAGATACAGTGGGGGGTGAGCAGTTCTTC. It translates to CASSQDTVGGEQFF.

J is TRBJ2-6 and V is TRBV5-1; maybe TRBD2 (6 bases). The CDR3 is made up of 15 amino acids. Trimming cost V 3 bases and J 1 base, with 8 bases left between them. The germline V gene has CDR1 SGHRS and CDR2 YFSETQ. The DNA for the CDR3 is TGCGCCAGCAGCTCGGGGGTTTCTGGGGCCAACGTCCTGACTTTC. Encoded protein: CASSSGVSGANVLTF.

V usage is TRBV27 and J usage is TRBJ2-3; possible D gene TRBD1, 5 bases. Germline-derived CDR1 and CDR2 are MNHEY and SMNVEV (reference sequence). CDR3 length: 13 residues. Deletions cut 10 bases from V and 6 bases from J, with 17 bases between. The CDR3 DNA is TGTGCCACCCTTCGACTTCCAGGGGATACGCAGTATTTT. It translates to CATLRLPGDTQYF.

The chain recombines TRBV7-6 with TRBJ2-5, with 9 nucleotides matching TRBD2. Looked up from germline, CDR1 is SGHVS and CDR2 is FNYEAQ. With V trimmed by 5 bases and J by 4 bases, 14 bases remained unmatched. The CDR3 contains 17 residues. The CDR3 spells CASSQNSGRAALETQYF. CDR3 bases: TGTGCCAGCAGCCAAAATAGCGGGAGAGCGGCCTTAGAGACCCAGTACTTC.

This clone has a single count. V gene TRBV29-1 combines with J gene TRBJ2-7; 11 bases agree with TRBD1. Germline V gives CDR1 SQVTM, CDR2 ANQGSEA. The CDR3 is made up of 14 amino acids. The V segment lost 4 bases and the J segment 3 bases; nucleotides outside the gene matches: 5. This CDR3 is CSVVPGTGGYEQYF. Written as DNA, the CDR3 is TGCAGCGTTGTGCCCGGGACAGGGGGCTACGAGCAGTACTTC.

The V gene is TRBV5-8, the J gene TRBJ2-1, with TRBD2 matching 8 bases. Per germline, CDR1 SGHTS and CDR2 YDEGEE. The CDR3 is 15 residues long. The junction had 9 bases not matched to a gene; V was cut back by 2 bases and J by 8 bases. The CDR3 sequence: CASSLEREYRDEQFF. CDR3 nucleotides: TGTGCCAGCAGCTTAGAGCGGGAGTATCGCGATGAGCAGTTCTTC.

This clone was detected only once. The gene calls are TRBV4-1 and TRBJ2-7, with D possibly matching TRBD2 (6 bases). The V and J ends lost 3 bases and 0 bases respectively, with 12 bases between them. Germline V gene data show CDR1 as MGHRA and CDR2 as YSYEKL. This CDR3 contains 15 residues. The CDR3 DNA reads TGCGCCAGCAGCCACCTCCCGGGGGACTCCTACGAGCAGTACTTC. This encodes CASSHLPGDSYEQYF.

The J gene is TRBJ1-4, the V gene TRBV28, with D possibly being TRBD1 (5 bases). There are 17 residues in the CDR3. Trimming removed 5 bases at V and 0 bases at J, with 16 bases between. CDR1 and CDR2 (germline): MDHEN, SYDVKM. CDR3 sequence: CASSPTDRGSTNEKLFF. CDR3 nucleotides: TGTGCCAGCAGTCCCACGGATAGGGGCTCAACTAATGAAAAACTGTTTTTT.

V usage is TRBV5-5 and J usage is TRBJ2-7, with D tentatively TRBD2 (5 bases). The germline V gene has CDR1 SGHKS and CDR2 YYEKEE (reference sequence). V was cut by 0 bases and J by 5 bases, with 18 bases left in between. There are 16 residues in the CDR3. This CDR3 reads CASSLAYWERPDEQYF. Written as DNA, the CDR3 is TGTGCCAGCAGCTTGGCCTACTGGGAGCGGCCGGACGAGCAGTACTTC. The variable domain in full, with the rest retrieved from reference TRBV5-5 and TRBJ2-7, is DAGVTQSPTHLIKTRGQQVTLRCSPISGHKSVSWYQQVLGQGPQFIFQYYEKEERGRGNFPDRFSARQFPNYSSELNVNALLLGDSALYLCASSLAYWERPDEQYFGPGTRLTVT.

The rearrangement uses TRBV7-9 and TRBJ2-3; no definite D call. Trimming left V 5 bases short and J 0 bases short, with 12 bases between. This CDR3 is 15 amino acids long. CDR1 and CDR2 (germline): SEHNR, FQNEAQ (reference sequence). The CDR3 sequence: CASSRLSSSTDTQYF. Written as DNA, the CDR3 is TGTGCCAGCAGCCGACTGTCTAGTAGCACAGATACGCAGTATTTT.

The genes are TRBV5-8 and TRBJ2-2; D perhaps matches TRBD1 (5 bases). The CDR3 extends over 13 amino acids. V was pared by 0 bases and J by 6 bases, with 6 bases between. Looked up from germline, CDR1 is SGHTS and CDR2 is YDEGEE. This CDR3 reads CASSLGGPGELFF. CDR3 nucleotide sequence: TGTGCCAGCAGCTTGGGGGGCCCCGGGGAGCTGTTTTTT.

V is TRBV7-9 and J is TRBJ2-7, with D perhaps TRBD1 or TRBD2 (6 bases each). V lost 7 bases to trimming and J lost 4 bases, with 20 bases between them. The germline V gene has CDR1 SEHNR and CDR2 FQNEAQ (reference sequence). The CDR3 contains 15 residues. CDR3 region: CASTLGGLSGYEQYF. Written as DNA, the CDR3 is TGTGCCAGCACTCTTGGGGGGCTTTCGGGGTACGAGCAGTACTTC. Full variable domain (outside the CDR3, taken from reference TRBV7-9 and TRBJ2-7): DTGVSQNPRHKITKRGQNVTFRCDPISEHNRLYWYRQTLGQGPEFLTYFQNEAQLEKSRLLSDRFSAERPKGSFSTLEIQRTEQGDSAMYLCASTLGGLSGYEQYFGPGTRLTVT.

The chain couples TRBV6-1 to TRBJ2-7; possible D gene TRBD1, 6 bases. Germline V CDR1 and CDR2: MNHNS, SASEGT. The CDR3 covers 17 residues. Deletions cut 0 bases from V and 2 bases from J, with 17 bases between. CDR3 sequence (DNA): TGTGCCAGCAGTGAAGCTTTTTCCGGGACACTTACCTACGAGCAGTACTTC. The encoded protein is CASSEAFSGTLTYEQYF.

The rearrangement links TRBV4-1 to TRBJ2-7; a weak D match, TRBD1 (5 bases). Trimming stripped 4 bases from V and 3 bases from J, with 10 bases between. The CDR3 is 13 residues long. Germline V lookup: CDR1 MGHRA, CDR2 YSYEKL. This chain's CDR3 is CASSPGHDYEQYF. The DNA for the CDR3 is TGCGCCAGCAGCCCAGGACACGACTACGAGCAGTACTTC.

J is TRBJ1-6 and V is TRBV30; the match to TRBD1 covers 9 bases. With V trimmed by 3 bases and J by 7 bases, 4 bases remained unmatched. The CDR3 covers 14 residues. In germline, CDR1 is GTSNPN, CDR2 SVGIG (reference sequence). CDR3 in DNA: TGTGCCTGGAGCGGGGGACAGGGAAATTCACCCCTCCACTTT. The encoded protein is CAWSGGQGNSPLHF.

The chain has TRBV7-9 and TRBJ1-3; D remains ambiguous. Germline CDR1 is SEHNR and CDR2 is FQNEAQ (reference sequence). CDR3 size: 11 residues. Trimming removed 1 base at V and 9 bases at J, with 4 bases between. For the CDR3, the DNA is TGTGCCAGCAGCTTAGACCGCACCATATATTTT. It specifies CASSLDRTIYF.